This T cell receptor (beta chain) was sequenced for a study of T cell responses to AZD1222 COVID-19 vaccine (dated by TCRdb to the early 2020s). About the study as a whole: TCR sequencing covered approximately 230 trial participants: approximately 200 given two doses of AZD1222 and about 26 given two doses of MenACWY control vaccine. Trial participants were enrolled by age into 18-55, 56-69 and 70-plus year subgroups, with 148, 28 and 57 TCR-sequenced participants respectively.

Details on this clone: No cognate antigen has been identified for it. The input lacks base qualities; no much larger clone sits a single base away.

In the paper's terms, the time point label means: baseline before first vaccination. Sample treatment or condition, as interpreted from the label and publication: meningococcal conjugate vaccine given as trial control. The vaccinee samples were drawn from two UK trials, COV001 and COV002, one of which was a single-blind randomized controlled phase 2/3 trial testing AZD1222 (ChAdOx1 nCoV-19) in healthy adults. For TCRbeta chain sequencing, PBMC samples from trial participants were taken at day 0 and at day 28 after the second dose. The CDR3 regions of human TCRbeta chains were analyzed by immunosequencing. As for how the authors treated the data: Repertoire TCRs were matched against a reference library of SARS-CoV-2-specific TCRs generated with the MIRA antigen-specificity platform. Breadth was defined as the fraction of unique TCRs that were SARS-CoV-2-associated. Depth was defined as the fraction of total T cells that were SARS-CoV-2-associated. Using the MIRA data, each spike-specific TCR was assigned both to the spike region to which the TCR was reactive and to a CD4 or CD8 class. Log10-transformed breadth and depth values were compared by one-way ANOVA with Sidak's multiple comparisons tests. Held by TCRdb, this immuneACCESS table contains in-frame sequences only and omits some clones. Under half of the omission traces to an unresolved V gene where checked; the cause of the rest is unknown. That table is the source of V, J and clone size, and D and trimming were worked out from the DNA. The sample table holds roughly 93,000 clones, of which roughly 90% were seen once. About 2.8% of the sample rests with the top ten.

Study-wide findings and limitations: Because no day 14 peak-response samples were available, repertoires were characterized only after the peak T cell response. Spike-specific TCR breadth and depth rose significantly after two AZD1222 doses compared with day 0 and with MenACWY recipients. The vaccine-associated CD4 TCRs covered the entire spike protein, and the dominant responses fell in regions 160-218 and 743-854. Conclusions about previously exposed vaccinees were limited because only six AZD1222 recipients were SARS-CoV-2 seropositive at baseline. Nearly half of unique spike-specific TCRs reportedly recognized epitopes outside regions mutated in the B.1.351 and B.1.1.7 variants. In the small 56-69-year group, the increase in depth fell short of significance, most likely because of low power. Participants were mostly white British and included more females than males, and it was suggested by the authors that clonal diversity may have been underestimated.

The clonotype comes from an adult in good health. The sample here was peripheral blood, taken on day 0 of MenACWY control vaccination.

The CDR3 sequence is CASSPEGGEDYGYTF. The sequenced DNA: TGTGCCAGCAGCCCAGAAGGGGGCGAAGACTATGGCTACACCTTC. This chain is built from TRBV9 and TRBJ1-2, with 7 junctional bases fitting TRBD1. The germline V gene sets CDR1 to SGDLS and CDR2 to YYNGEE. From the cysteine through the phenylalanine, the CDR3 covers 15 amino acids. Only the CDR3 DNA is retained, 45 bases long and in frame from the first base. The germline V and J ends show losses of 4 bases and 3 bases respectively, and no gene match explains 9 bases of the junction.